The 15 T cell receptor beta chains listed next were all sequenced from one sample in a study of T cell repertoires in aging, cancer and after chemotherapy. Amplification of TCR beta used genomic DNA extracted from peripheral blood. A mixed TRB-A/B primer pool amplified rearranged TRB by multiplex touch-down PCR. Via MiXCR, TCRdb re-called the multiplex PCR reads, giving one row per CDR3 protein. Of some 4,900 distinct CDR3 sequences listed, approximately 30% were seen once; the top ten hold about 20%. Sequencing input: blood. These receptors originate from a human donor with a blood cancer. The donor label of this sample is uncertain.

In DNA form, the CDR3 reads TGTGCCAGCAGTTTAGGGTACCCCTACGAGCAGTACTTC. It is translated as CASSLGYPYEQYF. The chain is built from TRBV27 and TRBJ2-7; D not certain. This CDR3 contains 13 residues. Between the trimmed V and J ends, which lost 2 bases and 2 bases, there was a span of 7 bases. Germline lookup yields CDR1 MNHEY and CDR2 SMNVEV (reference sequence).

Sample share makes this clonotype medium-sized (0.01 to 0.1%). The genes are TRBV11-3 and TRBJ2-3; D uncertain. CDR1 SGHNT and CDR2 YENEEA come from the germline V gene. The CDR3 is 12 amino acids. Trimming removed 5 bases at V and 2 bases at J, with 5 bases between. CDR3 region: CASSLNTDTQYF. The CDR3 nucleotides read TGTGCCAGCAGCCTCAACACAGATACGCAGTATTTT. Supplemented by reference TRBV11-3 and TRBJ2-3, the full variable domain reads EAGVVQSPRYKIIEKKQPVAFWCNPISGHNTLYWYLQNLGQGPELLIRYENEEAVDDSQLPKDRFSAERLKGVDSTLKIQPAELGDSAVYLCASSLNTDTQYFGPGTRLTVL.

The chain uses TRBV20-1 and TRBJ1-5; TRBD1 aligns across 8 bases. V was pared by 4 bases and J by 1 base, with 15 bases of the junction left unmatched. Germline loops: CDR1 DFQATT, CDR2 SNEGSKA (reference sequence). The CDR3 is 18 amino acids. In DNA form, the CDR3 reads TGCAGTGCTACAAACCGGACAGGGTTTTGGGGGAGCAATCAGCCCCAGCATTTT. Translating gives CSATNRTGFWGSNQPQHF.

This sequence joins TRBV10-3 and TRBJ1-2; D is undetermined. Trimming took off 10 bases at V and 0 bases at J, with 12 bases between the two ends. This CDR3 is built from 13 residues. Per germline, CDR1 ENHRY and CDR2 SYGVKD. This CDR3 reads CASRISTNYGYTF. As DNA, the CDR3 is TGTGCCAGCAGGATCTCTACTAACTATGGCTACACCTTC.

The chain links TRBV12-3 or TRBV12-4 to TRBJ2-1; 9 nucleotides line up with TRBD2. V was pared by 6 bases and J by 6 bases, with 15 bases of the junction left unmatched. The CDR3 consists of 17 residues. The chain's CDR3 is CASSQDLFLAGSNEQFF. CDR3 nucleotides: TGTGCCAGCAGCCAAGATCTTTTCCTAGCGGGAAGCAATGAGCAGTTCTTC.

This sequence joins TRBV6-5 and TRBJ2-1; D may be TRBD1 (6 bases). In germline, CDR1 is MNHEY, CDR2 SVGAGI. The CDR3 contains 15 residues. Trimming cost V 0 bases and J 10 bases, with 16 bases left between them. CDR3 DNA: TGTGCCAGCAGTTACTCGAACCCTAGGGGGACCGAGCAGTTCTTC. Residues: CASSYSNPRGTEQFF.

The chain carries TRBV4-3 and TRBJ1-6, with no clear D. The V and J ends lost 2 bases and 6 bases respectively, with 11 bases between them. Germline V gene data show CDR1 as LGHNA and CDR2 as YSLEER. There are 15 residues in the CDR3. CDR3 in DNA: TGCGCCAGCAGCCAACGTTCTGTCTTTAATTCACCCCTCCACTTT. It specifies CASSQRSVFNSPLHF.

This sequence joins TRBV19 and TRBJ1-2; TRBD1 agrees at 12 bases. Germline trimming cut 0 bases from V and 6 bases from J; bases unmatched to any gene: 8. CDR1 and CDR2 (germline): LNHDA, SQIVND (reference sequence). CDR3 length equals 17 residues. The CDR3 is CASSIDGGTGGADGYTF. The CDR3 DNA sequence: TGTGCCAGTAGTATAGATGGGGGGACAGGGGGCGCGGATGGCTACACCTTC.

This clonotype was observed a single time. In nucleotides, the CDR3 is TGTGCCAGCAGACTTTTGGGACTAGCGGGATATGAAAATGAGCAGTTCTTC. This sequence encodes CASRLLGLAGYENEQFF. The V call is TRBV6-5, the J call TRBJ2-1; 13 bases line up with TRBD2. From germline, CDR1 is MNHEY and CDR2 SVGAGI. The CDR3 spans 17 residues. Trimming took 6 bases from V and 7 from J; bases not matched to a gene: 12.

V is TRBV4-3 and J is TRBJ2-1; D not certain. CDR1 and CDR2 (germline): LGHNA, YSLEER. The CDR3 has 12 residues. V was shortened by 0 bases and J by 11 bases, with 8 bases between the two germline ends. The CDR3 DNA reads as TGCGCCAGCAGCCAAGAAGTAGGTCAGCAGTTCTTC. This codes for CASSQEVGQQFF.

J is TRBJ2-1 and V is TRBV6-5; TRBD1 matches 9 bases. The CDR3 has 15 residues. The germline gives CDR1 MNHEY, CDR2 SVGAGI. The trim removed 1 base at V and 9 bases at J, leaving 7 bases unmatched. The CDR3 sequence: CASSYYGTGWGEQFF. DNA for the CDR3: TGTGCCAGCAGTTACTACGGGACAGGGTGGGGTGAGCAGTTCTTC.

The rearrangement uses TRBV12-3 or TRBV12-4 and TRBJ1-4; perhaps TRBD1 as D (5 bases). This CDR3 has 17 residues. Trimming pared 3 bases from V and 0 bases from J, leaving 14 bases between. The CDR3 DNA reads as TGTGCCAGCAGTTTGGGGACTACAGCGTCAACTAATGAAAAACTGTTTTTT. This encodes CASSLGTTASTNEKLFF.

A remark on this clonotype: A much larger clone lies one base from this, so it may be a read error. The chain recombines TRBV18 with TRBJ2-5; D might be TRBD2 (7 bases). Trimming took off 3 bases at V and 9 bases at J, with 20 bases between the two ends. The CDR3 runs to 15 residues. Looked up from germline, CDR1 is KGHSH and CDR2 is LQKENI. CDR3 residues: CASSPRGGSVESQYF. DNA of the CDR3: TGTGCCAGCTCACCCAGGGGAGGGTCGGTGGAGTCCCAGTACTTC.

This clonotype was seen only a few times. The CDR3 DNA is TGTGCCAGCAGTGAACTCCCAGGGGGGACACCCCTCCACTTT. Translation gives CASSELPGGTPLHF. The genes are TRBV6-1 and TRBJ1-6, with 7 bases fitting TRBD1. There are 14 residues in the CDR3. J gave up 11 bases and V 2 bases, and 6 bases lay outside the gene matches. In germline, CDR1 is MNHNS, CDR2 SASEGT.

This chain uses TRBV7-2 with TRBJ1-2; TRBD1 matches 8 bases. V dropped 1 base and J dropped 4; count of bases not matched to a gene: 2. This CDR3 is built from 14 residues. Germline CDR1 is SGHTA and CDR2 is FQGNSA. DNA of the CDR3: TGTGCCAGCAGCTTAGGAACAGGGGGCTATGGCTACACCTTC. It yields the protein CASSLGTGGYGYTF.